The next 6 T cell receptor beta chains were all read from a single sample in a study of OX40 agonist ivuxolimab in advanced cancers. Using immunoSEQ multiplex PCR, the repertoire was profiled, and TCRdb retains in-frame clones only, with some absent. Of roughly 60,000 clones in the sample, roughly 81% were seen once. Sequences were derived from CD4+ or CD8+ T cells sorted from blood, sampled in a trial of the OX40 agonist ivuxolimab. The origin of the receptors is an adult with an advanced solid tumor such as melanoma, head and neck, liver or kidney cancer.

The V call is TRBV6-5, the J call TRBJ2-7; either TRBD1 or TRBD2 may fit D (6 bases each). Between the trimmed V and J ends, which lost 6 bases and 3 bases, there was a span of 15 bases. Germline V gene sequence: CDR1 MNHEY, CDR2 SVGAGI. CDR3 size: 14 residues. The CDR3 loop reads CASRRQEGNYEQYF. The CDR3 DNA sequence: TGTGCCAGCAGGAGACAGGAGGGGAACTACGAGCAGTACTTC.

The CDR3 loop reads CASTGHNRGEQYF. Written as DNA, the CDR3 is TGTGCCAGCACTGGACATAACAGGGGCGAGCAGTACTTC. The chain links TRBV6-1 to TRBJ2-7, with 7 bases fitting TRBD1. The V gene's germline CDR1 is MNHNS and CDR2 SASEGT. The CDR3 covers 13 residues. J gave up 6 bases and V 7 bases, and 9 bases lay outside the gene matches.

V gene TRBV28 combines with J gene TRBJ2-7; 7 nucleotides agree with TRBD1. CDR3 size: 12 residues. V was clipped by 4 bases and J by 4 bases; unmatched bases: 1. Per germline, CDR1 MDHEN and CDR2 SYDVKM. The DNA for the CDR3 is TGTGCCAGCAGTTCGACAGGGTACGAGCAGTACTTC. It encodes CASSSTGYEQYF.

The chain links TRBV27 to TRBJ1-2, with TRBD1 matching 7 bases. The CDR3 runs 13 residues. Trimming took 8 bases from V and 0 from J; bases not matched to a gene: 3. In germline, CDR1 is MNHEY, CDR2 SMNVEV (reference sequence). In nucleotides, the CDR3 is TGTGCCAGCCGAGGACAGGCTAACTATGGCTACACCTTC. This translates into CASRGQANYGYTF.

The chain couples TRBV28 to TRBJ2-7; 9 positions agree with TRBD1. The germline gives CDR1 MDHEN, CDR2 SYDVKM. V shed 6 bases, J shed 5 bases, and the junction held 11 bases outside the gene matches. The CDR3 spans 15 residues. CDR3 bases: TGTGCCAGCAGCACGTGGACAGGGGCTTTGGACGAGCAGTACTTC. Protein: CASSTWTGALDEQYF.

The chain employs TRBV28 and TRBJ1-2, with 7 bases that match TRBD1. The germline V gene has CDR1 MDHEN and CDR2 SYDVKM. After removal of 6 bases from V and 2 bases from J, the junction contained 3 bases not matched to a gene. The CDR3 spans 13 residues. In DNA, the CDR3 is TGTGCCAGCAGCCAGGGACAGAACTATGGCTACACCTTC. Protein sequence: CASSQGQNYGYTF.